The T cell receptor beta chain described here comes from a study of blood T cell repertoires in COVID-19. The wider study: From the United States, Italy and Spain came samples of acute and convalescent COVID-19.

Study members were between roughly 18 and 100 years old and lived in 25 or so US regions. The germline CDR1 and CDR2 sequences are SGHRS and YFSETQ. Trimming took 0 bases from V and 2 from J, leaving 8 bases between them. The CDR3 totals 14 residues. Methods used by the authors: How many nucleated cells were present was estimated from reference gene primer amplification. Clones were read by immunoSEQ multiplex PCR, and TCRdb kept only the in-frame ones, dropping some. That table is the source of V, J and clone size, and D and trimming were worked out from the DNA. The sample holds some 220,000 clones, 80% to 90% seen once.

This sequence originates from a woman between 18 and 30 years old in a cohort exposed to, infected with or recovered from COVID-19 (not recorded which). The rearrangement joins TRBV5-1 to TRBJ1-2; a possible D gene is TRBD1 (5 bases). Sequenced: PBMCs or T cells enriched from blood (not recorded which). CDR3 coding DNA: TGCGCCAGCAGCTTGGGACAGCGAAACTATGGCTACACCTTC. Translation: CASSLGQRNYGYTF.